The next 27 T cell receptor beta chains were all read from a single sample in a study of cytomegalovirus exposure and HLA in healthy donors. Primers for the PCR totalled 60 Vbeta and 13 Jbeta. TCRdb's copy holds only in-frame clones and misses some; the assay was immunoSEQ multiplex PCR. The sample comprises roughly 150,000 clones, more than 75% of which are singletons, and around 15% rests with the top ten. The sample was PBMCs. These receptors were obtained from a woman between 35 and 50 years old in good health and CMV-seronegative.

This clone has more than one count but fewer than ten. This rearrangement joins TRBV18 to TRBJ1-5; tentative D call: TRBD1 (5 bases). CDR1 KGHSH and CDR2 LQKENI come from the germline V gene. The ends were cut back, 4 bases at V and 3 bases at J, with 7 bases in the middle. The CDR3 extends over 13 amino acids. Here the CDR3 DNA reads TGTGCCAGCTCACGACAGTTCAATCAGCCCCAGCATTTT. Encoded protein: CASSRQFNQPQHF.

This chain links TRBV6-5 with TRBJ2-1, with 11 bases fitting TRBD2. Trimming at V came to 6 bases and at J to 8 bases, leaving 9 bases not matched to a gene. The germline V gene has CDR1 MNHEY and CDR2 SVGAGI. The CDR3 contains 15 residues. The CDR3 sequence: CASRTSGERKDEQFF. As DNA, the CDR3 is TGTGCCAGCAGGACTAGCGGGGAAAGAAAAGATGAGCAGTTCTTC.

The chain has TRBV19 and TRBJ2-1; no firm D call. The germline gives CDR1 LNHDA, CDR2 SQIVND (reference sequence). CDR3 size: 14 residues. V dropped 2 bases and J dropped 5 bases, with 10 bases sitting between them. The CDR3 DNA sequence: TGTGCCAGTAGTATACTGCGCAATAACAATGAGCAGTTCTTC. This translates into CASSILRNNNEQFF.

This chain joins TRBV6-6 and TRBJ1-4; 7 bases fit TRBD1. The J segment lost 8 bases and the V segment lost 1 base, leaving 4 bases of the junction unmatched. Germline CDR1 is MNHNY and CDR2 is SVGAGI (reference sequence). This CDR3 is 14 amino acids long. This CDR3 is CASSYLTGEEKLFF. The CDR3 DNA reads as TGTGCCAGCAGTTACTTAACAGGGGAAGAAAAACTGTTTTTT.

CDR3 nucleotides: TGTGCCAGCACATGGACAGGGGCGAACACCGGGGAGCTGTTTTTT. This gives the protein CASTWTGANTGELFF. The V gene is TRBV11-2, the J gene TRBJ2-2; 9 bases are a match to TRBD1. The V gene's germline CDR1 is SGHAT and CDR2 FQNNGV. The length of the CDR3 is 15 residues. The V and J ends lost 7 bases and 0 bases, in that order; junction bases with no gene match: 3.

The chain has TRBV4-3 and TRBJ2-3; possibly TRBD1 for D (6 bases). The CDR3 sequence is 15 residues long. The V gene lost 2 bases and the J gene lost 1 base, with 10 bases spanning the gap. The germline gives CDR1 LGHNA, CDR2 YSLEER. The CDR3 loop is CASSQQGRGTDTQYF. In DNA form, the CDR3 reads TGCGCCAGCAGCCAACAGGGGCGGGGCACAGATACGCAGTATTTT.

The CDR3 DNA reads as TGTGCCAGCTCATTAGCGGGAGCCGACACCGGGGAGCTGTTTTTT. Residues: CASSLAGADTGELFF. The gene calls are TRBV18 and TRBJ2-2; 9 bases fit TRBD2. The length of the CDR3 is 15 residues. J gave up 3 bases and V 5 bases, and 4 bases lay outside the gene matches. The germline V gene has CDR1 KGHSH and CDR2 LQKENI.

CDR3 residues: CASRVQGTEGSPLHF. The CDR3 bases are TGTGCCAGCAGAGTACAGGGAACCGAGGGTTCACCCCTCCACTTT. This chain connects TRBV6-6 to TRBJ1-6; TRBD1 might be the D (6 bases). Germline values: CDR1 MNHNY, CDR2 SVGAGI (reference sequence). Between the trimmed V and J ends, which lost 6 bases and 9 bases, there was a span of 18 bases. The CDR3 is made up of 15 amino acids.

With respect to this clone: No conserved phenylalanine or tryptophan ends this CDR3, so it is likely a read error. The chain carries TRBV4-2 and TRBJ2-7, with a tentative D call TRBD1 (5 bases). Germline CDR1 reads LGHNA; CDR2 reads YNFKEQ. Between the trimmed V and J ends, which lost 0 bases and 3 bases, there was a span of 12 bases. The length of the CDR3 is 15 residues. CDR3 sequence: CASSQDRRGNYEQYL. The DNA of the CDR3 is TGTGCCAGCAGCCAAGATCGTAGGGGCAACTACGAGCAGTACCTC.

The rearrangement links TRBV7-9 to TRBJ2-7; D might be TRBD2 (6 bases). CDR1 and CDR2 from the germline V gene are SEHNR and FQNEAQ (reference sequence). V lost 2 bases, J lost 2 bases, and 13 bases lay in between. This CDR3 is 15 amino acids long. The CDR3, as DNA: TGTGCCAGCAGCTTACTAGGGACTGGTCCCTACGAGCAGTACTTC. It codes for CASSLLGTGPYEQYF.

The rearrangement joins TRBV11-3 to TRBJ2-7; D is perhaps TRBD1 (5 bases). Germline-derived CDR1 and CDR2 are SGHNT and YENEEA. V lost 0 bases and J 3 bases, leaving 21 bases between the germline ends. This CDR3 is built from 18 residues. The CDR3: CASSLDKLGIQAIYEQYF. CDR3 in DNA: TGTGCCAGCAGCTTAGACAAGTTAGGGATACAGGCGATCTACGAGCAGTACTTC.

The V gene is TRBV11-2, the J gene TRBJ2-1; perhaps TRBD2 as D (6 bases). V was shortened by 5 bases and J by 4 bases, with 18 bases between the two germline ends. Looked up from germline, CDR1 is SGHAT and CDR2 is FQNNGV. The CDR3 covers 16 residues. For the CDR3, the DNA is TGTGCCAGCAGCCCCCTCGCCCGGGGGACTTACAATGAGCAGTTCTTC. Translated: CASSPLARGTYNEQFF.

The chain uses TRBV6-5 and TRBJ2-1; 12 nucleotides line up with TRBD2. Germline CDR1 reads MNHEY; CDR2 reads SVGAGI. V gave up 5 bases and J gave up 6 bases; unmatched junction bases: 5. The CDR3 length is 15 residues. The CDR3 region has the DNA TGTGCCAGCAGTCGTCTAGCGGGGGGGTTCAATGAGCAGTTCTTC. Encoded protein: CASSRLAGGFNEQFF.

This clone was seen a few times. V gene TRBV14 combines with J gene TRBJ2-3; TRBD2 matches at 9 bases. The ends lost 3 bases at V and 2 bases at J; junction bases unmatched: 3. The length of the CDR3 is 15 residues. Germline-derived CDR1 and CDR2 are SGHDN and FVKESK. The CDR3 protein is CASSQTSGFTDTQYF. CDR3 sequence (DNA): TGTGCCAGCAGCCAGACTAGCGGTTTCACAGATACGCAGTATTTT.

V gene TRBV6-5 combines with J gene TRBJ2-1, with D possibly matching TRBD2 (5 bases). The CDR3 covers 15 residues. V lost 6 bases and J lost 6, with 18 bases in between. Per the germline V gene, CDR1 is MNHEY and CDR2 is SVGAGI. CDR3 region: CASRQPGEVVNEQFF. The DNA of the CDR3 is TGTGCCAGCAGACAGCCCGGGGAAGTGGTCAATGAGCAGTTCTTC.

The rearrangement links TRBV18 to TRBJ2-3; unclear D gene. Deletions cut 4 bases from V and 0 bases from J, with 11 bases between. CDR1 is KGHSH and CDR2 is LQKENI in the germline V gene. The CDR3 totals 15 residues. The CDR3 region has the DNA TGTGCCAGCTCACTAATGGTAACTAGCACAGATACGCAGTATTTT. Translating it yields CASSLMVTSTDTQYF. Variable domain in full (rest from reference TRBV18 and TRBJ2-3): NAGVMQNPRHLVRRRGQEARLRCSPMKGHSHVYWYRQLPEEGLKFMVYLQKENIIDESGMPKERFSAEFPKEGPSILRIQQVVRGDSAAYFCASSLMVTSTDTQYFGPGTRLTVL.

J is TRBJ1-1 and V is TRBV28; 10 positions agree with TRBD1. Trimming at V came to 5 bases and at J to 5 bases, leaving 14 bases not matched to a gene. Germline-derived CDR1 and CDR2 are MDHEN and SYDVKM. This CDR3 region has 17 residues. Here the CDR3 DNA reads TGTGCCAGCAGTCTACTACCCGGGACAGGGGTAGAAACTGAAGCTTTCTTT. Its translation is CASSLLPGTGVETEAFF.

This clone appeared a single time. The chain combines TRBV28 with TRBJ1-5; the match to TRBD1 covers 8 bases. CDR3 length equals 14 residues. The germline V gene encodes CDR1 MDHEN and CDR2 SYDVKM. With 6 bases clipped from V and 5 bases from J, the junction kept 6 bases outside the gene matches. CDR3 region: CASSPDRGYQPQHF. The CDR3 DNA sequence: TGTGCCAGCAGCCCCGACAGGGGATATCAGCCCCAGCATTTT.

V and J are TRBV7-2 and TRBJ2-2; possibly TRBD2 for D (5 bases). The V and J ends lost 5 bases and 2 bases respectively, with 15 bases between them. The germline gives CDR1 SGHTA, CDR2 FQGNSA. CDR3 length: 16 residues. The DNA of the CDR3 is TGTGCCAGCAGCCCGGGAAGGGTGAGAAACACCGGGGAGCTGTTTTTT. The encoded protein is CASSPGRVRNTGELFF.

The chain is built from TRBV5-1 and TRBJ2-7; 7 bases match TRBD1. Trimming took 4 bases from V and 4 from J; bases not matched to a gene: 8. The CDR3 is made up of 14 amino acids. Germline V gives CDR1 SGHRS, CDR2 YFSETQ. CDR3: CASSRRDRVYEQYF. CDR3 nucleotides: TGCGCCAGCAGCCGCCGGGACAGAGTATACGAGCAGTACTTC. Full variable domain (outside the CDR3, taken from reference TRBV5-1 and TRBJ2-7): KAGVTQTPRYLIKTRGQQVTLSCSPISGHRSVSWYQQTPGQGLQFLFEYFSETQRNKGNFPGRFSGRQFSNSRSEMNVSTLELGDSALYLCASSRRDRVYEQYFGPGTRLTVT.

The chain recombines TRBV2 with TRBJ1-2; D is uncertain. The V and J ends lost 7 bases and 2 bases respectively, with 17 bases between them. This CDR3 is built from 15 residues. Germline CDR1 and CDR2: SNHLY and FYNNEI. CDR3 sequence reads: CASKPSAGINYGYTF. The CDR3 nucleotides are TGTGCCAGCAAGCCGTCCGCGGGGATAAACTATGGCTACACCTTC.

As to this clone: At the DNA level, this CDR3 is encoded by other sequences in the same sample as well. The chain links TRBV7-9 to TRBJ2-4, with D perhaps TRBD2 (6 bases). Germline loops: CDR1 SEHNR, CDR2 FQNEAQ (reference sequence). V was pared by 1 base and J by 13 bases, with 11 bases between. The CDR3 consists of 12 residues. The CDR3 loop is CASSLDAGRQYF. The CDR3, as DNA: TGTGCCAGCAGCTTAGATGCGGGGAGACAGTACTTC.

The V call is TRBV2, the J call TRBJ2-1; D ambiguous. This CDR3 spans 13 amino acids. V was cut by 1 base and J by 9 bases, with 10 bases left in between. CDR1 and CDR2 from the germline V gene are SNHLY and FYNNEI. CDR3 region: CASSEGAPSEQFF. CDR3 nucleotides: TGTGCCAGCAGTGAAGGGGCTCCAAGTGAGCAGTTCTTC.

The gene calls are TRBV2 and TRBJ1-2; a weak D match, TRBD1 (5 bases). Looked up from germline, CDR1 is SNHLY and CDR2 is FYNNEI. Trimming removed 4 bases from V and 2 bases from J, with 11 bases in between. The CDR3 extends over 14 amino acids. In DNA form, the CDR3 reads TGTGCCAGCAGTGCGACAGCGAACAACTATGGCTACACCTTC. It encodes CASSATANNYGYTF.

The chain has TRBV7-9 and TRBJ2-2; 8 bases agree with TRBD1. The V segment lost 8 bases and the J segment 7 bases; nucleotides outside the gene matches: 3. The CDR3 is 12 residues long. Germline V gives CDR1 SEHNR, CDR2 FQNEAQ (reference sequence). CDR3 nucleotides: TGTGCCAGCGGACAGGGAGGCGGGGAGCTGTTTTTT. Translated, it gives CASGQGGGELFF.

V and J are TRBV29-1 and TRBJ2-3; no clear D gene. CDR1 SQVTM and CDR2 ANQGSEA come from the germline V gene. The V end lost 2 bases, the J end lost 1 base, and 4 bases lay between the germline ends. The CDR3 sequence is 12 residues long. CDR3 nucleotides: TGCAGCGTTGAATCCGGCACAGATACGCAGTATTTT. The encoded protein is CSVESGTDTQYF.

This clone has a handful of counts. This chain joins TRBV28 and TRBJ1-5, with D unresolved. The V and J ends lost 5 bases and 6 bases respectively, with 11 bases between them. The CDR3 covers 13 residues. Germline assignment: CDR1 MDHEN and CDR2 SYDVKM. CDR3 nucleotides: TGTGCCAGCAGTGCGAGAGTCGGTCAGCCCCAGCATTTT. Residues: CASSARVGQPQHF. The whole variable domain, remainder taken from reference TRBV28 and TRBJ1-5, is DVKVTQSSRYLVKRTGEKVFLECVQDMDHENMFWYRQDPGLGLRLIYFSYDVKMKEKGDIPEGYSVSREKKERFSLILESASTNQTSMYLCASSARVGQPQHFGDGTRLSIL.